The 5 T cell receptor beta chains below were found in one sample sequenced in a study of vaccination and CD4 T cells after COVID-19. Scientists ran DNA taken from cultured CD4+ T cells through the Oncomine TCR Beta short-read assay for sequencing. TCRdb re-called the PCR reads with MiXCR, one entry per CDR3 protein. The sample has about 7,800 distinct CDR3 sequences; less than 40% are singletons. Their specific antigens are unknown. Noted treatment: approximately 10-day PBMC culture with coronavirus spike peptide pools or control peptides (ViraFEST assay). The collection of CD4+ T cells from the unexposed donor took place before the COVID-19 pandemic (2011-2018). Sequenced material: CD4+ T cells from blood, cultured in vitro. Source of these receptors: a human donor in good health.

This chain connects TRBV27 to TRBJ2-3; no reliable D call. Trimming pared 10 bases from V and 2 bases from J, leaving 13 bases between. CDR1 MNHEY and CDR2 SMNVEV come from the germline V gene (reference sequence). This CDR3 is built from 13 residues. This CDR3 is CATSWDFTDTQYF. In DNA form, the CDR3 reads TGTGCCACCTCCTGGGATTTCACAGATACGCAGTATTTT.

CDR3 DNA sequence: TGTGCCAGCAGTTTAAGGGGACAGGGGTACAATGAGCAGTTCTTC. Protein product: CASSLRGQGYNEQFF. The chain has TRBV27 and TRBJ2-1, with TRBD1 matching 10 bases. The CDR3 has 15 amino acids. The V and J ends lost 2 bases and 4 bases, in that order; junction bases with no gene match: 2. Germline V lookup: CDR1 MNHEY, CDR2 SMNVEV (reference sequence).

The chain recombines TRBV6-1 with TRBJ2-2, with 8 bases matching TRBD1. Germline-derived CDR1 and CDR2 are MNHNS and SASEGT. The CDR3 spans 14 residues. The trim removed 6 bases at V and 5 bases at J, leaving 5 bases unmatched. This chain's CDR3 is CASRLTGETGELFF. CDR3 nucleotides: TGTGCCAGCAGACTGACAGGGGAGACCGGGGAGCTGTTTTTT.

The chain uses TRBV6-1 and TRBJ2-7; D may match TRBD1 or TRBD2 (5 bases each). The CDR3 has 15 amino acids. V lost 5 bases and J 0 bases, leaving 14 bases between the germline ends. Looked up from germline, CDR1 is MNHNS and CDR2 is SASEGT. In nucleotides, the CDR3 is TGTGCCAGCAGTCTGGGACCCTTGAGCTCCTACGAGCAGTACTTC. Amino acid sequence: CASSLGPLSSYEQYF.

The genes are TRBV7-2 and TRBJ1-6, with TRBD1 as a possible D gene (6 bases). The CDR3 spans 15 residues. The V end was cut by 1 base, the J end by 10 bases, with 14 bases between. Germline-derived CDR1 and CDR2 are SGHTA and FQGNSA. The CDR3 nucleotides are TGTGCCAGCAGCTTAGAAAGGGGGAAGGGGTCACCCCTCCACTTT. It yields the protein CASSLERGKGSPLHF.